The sequence of this T cell receptor beta chain was determined in a study of control samples from healthy donors and cancer patients. Method: immunoSEQ multiplex PCR; TCRdb's copy keeps in-frame clones and lacks some. The sample yields 70,000 to 90,000 clones, 90% to 95% seen once. This CDR3 region has 15 residues. Germline CDR1 reads MDHEN; CDR2 reads SYDVKM. V trimming: 6 bases; J trimming: 4 bases; junction bases outside the gene matches: 8. This TCR was sampled from a woman aged 18-30 years in good health. The sequenced sample was blood. The V call is TRBV28, the J call TRBJ2-1; the match to TRBD1 covers 8 bases. The CDR3 DNA reads as TGTGCCAGCAGCCAAGGACAGGGTGGATACAATGAGCAGTTCTTC. Amino acids: CASSQGQGGYNEQFF.